This entry lists 18 T cell receptor beta chains sequenced from one sample in a study of cytomegalovirus exposure and HLA in healthy donors. Primers included in the PCR were 60 Vbeta and 13 Jbeta primers. Libraries were prepared by immunoSEQ multiplex PCR; TCRdb keeps only in-frame clonotypes and omits some of them. The sample lists around 140,000 clones; roughly three fifths were seen once. Material for sequencing was PBMCs. These receptors were collected from a woman aged 55 to 70 in good health and CMV-seronegative.

The V gene is TRBV29-1, the J gene TRBJ2-7, with D perhaps matching TRBD2 (6 bases). The germline CDR1 and CDR2 sequences are SQVTM and ANQGSEA. This CDR3 comprises 17 residues. Between the trimmed V and J ends, which lost 4 bases and 2 bases, there was a span of 24 bases. DNA for the CDR3: TGCAGCGTTGTGACAAGGAGGGCCGCCGGTTCGGCCTACGAGCAGTACTTC. Translating gives CSVVTRRAAGSAYEQYF.

The CDR3 DNA reads as TGCGCCAGCAGCTTGGCCGTCAGGAGGTCTGGGGCCAACGTCCTGACTTTC. Protein product: CASSLAVRRSGANVLTF. The rearrangement uses TRBV5-1 and TRBJ2-6, with D perhaps matching TRBD2 (5 bases). Germline V CDR1 and CDR2: SGHRS, YFSETQ. This CDR3 has 17 residues. V dropped 0 bases and J dropped 1 base, with 11 bases sitting between them.

The rearrangement uses TRBV28 and TRBJ2-7; unclear D gene. The germline V gene has CDR1 MDHEN and CDR2 SYDVKM. CDR3 size: 15 residues. Trimming shortened V by 3 bases and J by 0 bases, and 12 bases separated the two germline ends. The CDR3 region has the DNA TGTGCCAGCAGTTTCGCGCGGCCTTCCTCCTACGAGCAGTACTTC. The encoded protein is CASSFARPSSYEQYF. Using reference TRBV28 and TRBJ2-7 for the parts outside the CDR3, the full variable domain is DVKVTQSSRYLVKRTGEKVFLECVQDMDHENMFWYRQDPGLGLRLIYFSYDVKMKEKGDIPEGYSVSREKKERFSLILESASTNQTSMYLCASSFARPSSYEQYFGPGTRLTVT.

The chain has TRBV19 and TRBJ1-5, with 7 nucleotides matching TRBD1. CDR1 and CDR2 (germline): LNHDA, SQIVND (reference sequence). CDR3 length: 15 residues. Trimming removed 6 bases from V and 1 base from J; junction bases left unmatched: 6. In DNA form, the CDR3 reads TGTGCCAGTAGGTCGACAGGGCAGAGCAATCAGCCCCAGCATTTT. This gives the protein CASRSTGQSNQPQHF.

This chain connects TRBV28 to TRBJ1-5; tentative D call: TRBD1 (6 bases). Germline CDR1 is MDHEN and CDR2 is SYDVKM. CDR3 length: 13 residues. The V end was cut by 8 bases, the J end by 7 bases, with 15 bases between. The CDR3 sequence: CASGRGGRQPQHF. The CDR3 bases are TGTGCCAGCGGTCGAGGGGGACGGCAGCCCCAGCATTTT.

The rearrangement links TRBV19 to TRBJ2-2; D might be TRBD1 (5 bases). CDR3 length equals 14 residues. CDR1 and CDR2 (germline): LNHDA, SQIVND (reference sequence). Trimming stripped 7 bases from V and 3 bases from J, with 12 bases between. The CDR3 protein is CASMQGWDTGELFF. CDR3 DNA: TGTGCCAGTATGCAGGGATGGGACACCGGGGAGCTGTTTTTT.

V and J are TRBV21-1 and TRBJ1-1; the table calls TRBD1, which could not be checked here. TRBV21-1 counts as a pseudogene. The CDR3 runs 17 residues. The CDR3 coding sequence is TGTGCCAGCACCCAAATTAGGGACAGGTCGATGAACACTGAAGCTTTCTTT. Residues: CASTQIRDRSMNTEAFF.

This clone was seen a few times. This chain connects TRBV6-5 to TRBJ2-7, with 9 bases fitting TRBD1. In germline, CDR1 is MNHEY, CDR2 SVGAGI. Losses at the gene ends were 4 bases for V and 0 bases for J; bases not matched to a gene: 4. The CDR3 totals 15 residues. The CDR3: CASSFPTGGSYEQYF. Written as DNA, the CDR3 is TGTGCCAGCAGTTTTCCGACAGGGGGCTCCTACGAGCAGTACTTC.

The rearrangement uses TRBV4-2 and TRBJ2-1; TRBD2 matches 9 bases. The length of the CDR3 is 15 residues. The V segment lost 0 bases and the J segment 9 bases; nucleotides outside the gene matches: 6. The germline V gene has CDR1 LGHNA and CDR2 YNFKEQ. CDR3 nucleotide sequence: TGTGCCAGCAGCCAAGAGGTGCGGACTAGCGCTGAGCAGTTCTTC. Protein sequence: CASSQEVRTSAEQFF.

V gene TRBV5-4 combines with J gene TRBJ1-4; no reliable D call. In germline, CDR1 is SGHNT, CDR2 YYREEE (reference sequence). The CDR3 runs 17 residues. The V end lost 4 bases, the J end lost 8 bases, and 24 bases lay between the germline ends. CDR3 coding DNA: TGTGCCAGCAGCAAACCACAGACCGGCCGGGGAATGGAAAAACTGTTTTTT. Amino acids: CASSKPQTGRGMEKLFF.

The chain carries TRBV9 and TRBJ2-1, with TRBD2 matching over 11 bases. The CDR3 covers 21 residues. J lost 6 bases, V lost 4 bases, and 24 bases had no gene match. Germline V gene sequence: CDR1 SGDLS, CDR2 YYNGEE. The CDR3 DNA is TGTGCCAGCAGCCCCCGGTCGAGTTTTAGCGGGAGGGAGTGGAGCCTCAATGAGCAGTTCTTC. Translation gives CASSPRSSFSGREWSLNEQFF.

The chain combines TRBV7-6 with TRBJ2-7, with D possibly matching TRBD2 (6 bases). The germline V and J ends were trimmed by 1 base and 2 bases, with 15 bases remaining between them. CDR1 and CDR2 (germline): SGHVS, FNYEAQ. The CDR3 sequence is 16 residues long. CDR3 bases: TGTGCCAGCAGCTTAGTTAGCGGCCATACGGCCTACGAGCAGTACTTC. Protein: CASSLVSGHTAYEQYF.

This rearrangement joins TRBV6-5 to TRBJ1-4; unclear D gene. V lost 0 bases, J lost 0 bases, and 5 bases lay in between. The germline gives CDR1 MNHEY, CDR2 SVGAGI. This CDR3 region has 15 residues. DNA for the CDR3: TGTGCCAGCAGTTACTCTAGCGCAACTAATGAAAAACTGTTTTTT. This codes for CASSYSSATNEKLFF.

The chain joins TRBV29-1 to TRBJ1-2, with D perhaps TRBD1 (5 bases). V shed 3 bases and J shed 5 bases, with 16 bases lying between them. Per germline, CDR1 SQVTM and CDR2 ANQGSEA. CDR3 size: 14 residues. In nucleotides, the CDR3 is TGCAGCGTTGAGGGGGGACTTCAGGGATATGGCTACACCTTC. Translated, it gives CSVEGGLQGYGYTF.

The genes are TRBV5-1 and TRBJ1-1; 8 bases are shared with TRBD1. The CDR3 is 16 residues long. Per germline, CDR1 SGHRS and CDR2 YFSETQ. The V segment lost 0 bases and the J segment 6 bases; nucleotides outside the gene matches: 10. The CDR3 DNA reads as TGCGCCAGCAGCTTGGCGGGACAGGCGCCAGCCTCTGAAGCTTTCTTT. Its protein product is CASSLAGQAPASEAFF. Looking up the rest from reference TRBV5-1 and TRBJ1-1 gives the full variable domain: KAGVTQTPRYLIKTRGQQVTLSCSPISGHRSVSWYQQTPGQGLQFLFEYFSETQRNKGNFPGRFSGRQFSNSRSEMNVSTLELGDSALYLCASSLAGQAPASEAFFGQGTRLTVV.

The chain couples TRBV7-2 to TRBJ1-3; no clear D gene. V was pared by 5 bases and J by 0 bases, with 8 bases between. CDR3 size: 14 residues. Germline assignment: CDR1 SGHTA and CDR2 FQGNSA. CDR3 amino acids: CASSLLRSGNTIYF. The CDR3 DNA reads TGTGCCAGCAGCCTTCTCCGCTCTGGAAACACCATATATTTT.

The chain's CDR3 is CASSLGVRENIQYF. The CDR3 DNA follows: TGCGCCAGCAGCTTAGGGGTCCGAGAGAACATTCAGTACTTC. The chain couples TRBV5-1 to TRBJ2-4; a weak D match, TRBD1 (5 bases). Germline-derived CDR1 and CDR2 are SGHRS and YFSETQ. CDR3 length: 14 residues. Trimming shortened V by 2 bases and J by 7 bases, and 13 bases separated the two germline ends.

The chain couples TRBV7-2 to TRBJ2-1, with TRBD1 matching over 10 bases. The CDR3 totals 14 residues. Germline V lookup: CDR1 SGHTA, CDR2 FQGNSA. V shed 5 bases and J 6 bases; nucleotides not matched to a gene: 4. In nucleotides, the CDR3 is TGTGCCAGCAGCCCGGACAGGGGGTTCAATGAGCAGTTCTTC. Its translation is CASSPDRGFNEQFF. The whole variable domain, remainder taken from reference TRBV7-2 and TRBJ2-1, is GAGVSQSPSNKVTEKGKDVELRCDPISGHTALYWYRQSLGQGLEFLIYFQGNSAPDKSGLPSDRFSAERTGGSVSTLTIQRTQQEDSAVYLCASSPDRGFNEQFFGPGTRLTVL.